Below are 28 T cell receptor beta chains sequenced from a single sample in a study of shared clonotypes between healthy human individuals. This table comes from immunoSEQ multiplex PCR, and its TCRdb copy is limited to in-frame clones, with some not included. The sample lists some 2,000,000 clones; about 94% were seen once. The sequencing input was naive CD4+ T cells sorted from blood. Subset in this sample: CD45RA+ positively selected. The receptors derive from a man aged 18 to 35 in good health.

V usage is TRBV10-3 and J usage is TRBJ1-1; TRBD1 is a possible D gene (6 bases). V gave up 7 bases and J gave up 3 bases, with 15 bases separating them. CDR1 and CDR2 from the germline V gene are ENHRY and SYGVKD. CDR3 length: 14 residues. The CDR3 DNA reads as TGTGCCATCAAGGGGGGAAGGGCGGACACTGAAGCTTTCTTT. It is translated as CAIKGGRADTEAFF.

This clone has a single count. The chain recombines TRBV6-1 with TRBJ2-3; D possibly corresponds to TRBD2 (5 bases). The ends were cut back, 10 bases at V and 0 bases at J, with 14 bases in the middle. Germline lookup yields CDR1 MNHNS and CDR2 SASEGT. CDR3 size: 14 residues. CDR3 loop: CATLPGFSTDTQYF. Here the CDR3 DNA reads TGTGCCACCCTCCCGGGGTTTAGCACAGATACGCAGTATTTT.

The chain has TRBV30 and TRBJ1-2; no firm D call. This CDR3 contains 13 residues. V was clipped by 2 bases and J by 11 bases, with 18 bases between them. Germline V gene sequence: CDR1 GTSNPN, CDR2 SVGIG (reference sequence). The CDR3 spells CAWSPGAAGWYTF. The CDR3 region has the DNA TGTGCCTGGAGTCCAGGAGCAGCAGGATGGTACACCTTC.

The chain is built from TRBV7-2 and TRBJ2-7; no clear D gene. Germline CDR1 reads SGHTA; CDR2 reads FQGNSA. The CDR3 loop spans 13 amino acids. The V end lost 3 bases, the J end lost 4 bases, and 10 bases lay between the germline ends. The CDR3 spells CASSFGPNYEQYF. CDR3 nucleotide sequence: TGTGCCAGCAGCTTCGGGCCTAATTACGAGCAGTACTTC. The whole variable domain, filled in from reference TRBV7-2 and TRBJ2-7, reads GAGVSQSPSNKVTEKGKDVELRCDPISGHTALYWYRQSLGQGLEFLIYFQGNSAPDKSGLPSDRFSAERTGGSVSTLTIQRTQQEDSAVYLCASSFGPNYEQYFGPGTRLTVT.

V gene TRBV4-1 combines with J gene TRBJ2-7; a weak D match, TRBD2 (5 bases). V was shortened by 1 base and J by 0 bases, with 10 bases between the two germline ends. Per the germline V gene, CDR1 is MGHRA and CDR2 is YSYEKL. This CDR3 has 15 amino acids. This CDR3 is CASSQVVGSSYEQYF. The CDR3 coding sequence is TGCGCCAGCAGCCAAGTGGTAGGGAGCTCCTACGAGCAGTACTTC.

This chain uses TRBV28 with TRBJ2-3; TRBD1 might be the D (6 bases). V lost 9 bases, J lost 2 bases, and 12 bases lay in between. This CDR3 contains 13 residues. Per the germline V gene, CDR1 is MDHEN and CDR2 is SYDVKM. The CDR3 is CASHTGLTDTQYF. CDR3 in DNA: TGTGCCAGTCATACAGGGCTCACAGATACGCAGTATTTT.

The CDR3, as DNA: TGTGCCAGCAGCGCCAAGCCTTCCATGAACACTGAAGCTTTCTTT. This translates into CASSAKPSMNTEAFF. This chain links TRBV27 with TRBJ1-1; D is uncertain. This CDR3 is 15 amino acids long. Germline-derived CDR1 and CDR2 are MNHEY and SMNVEV (reference sequence). V lost 6 bases to trimming and J lost 0 bases, with 14 bases between them.

The chain links TRBV10-3 to TRBJ1-1, with 8 bases matching TRBD1. Trimming took 10 bases from V and 3 from J; bases not matched to a gene: 16. Germline V gene sequence: CDR1 ENHRY, CDR2 SYGVKD. This CDR3 has 16 residues. The CDR3 sequence: CASTTGVVRGDTEAFF. The CDR3 DNA follows: TGTGCCAGTACGACAGGGGTAGTCAGGGGGGACACTGAAGCTTTCTTT.

On this clone: Additional DNA sequences in this sample encode the identical CDR3. V usage is TRBV30 and J usage is TRBJ1-5; 7 bases are shared with TRBD1. V shed 0 bases, J shed 7 bases, and the junction held 3 bases outside the gene matches. This CDR3 comprises 13 residues. CDR1 and CDR2 from the germline V gene are GTSNPN and SVGIG (reference sequence). The CDR3 coding sequence is TGTGCCTGGAGTGTACAGGGGCGCCAGCCCCAGCATTTT. This encodes CAWSVQGRQPQHF.

V and J are TRBV18 and TRBJ1-2, with D maybe TRBD1 (6 bases). The germline gives CDR1 KGHSH, CDR2 LQKENI. This CDR3 is built from 15 residues. Trimming removed 3 bases from V and 1 base from J, with 12 bases in between. The CDR3 is CASSPGAAVNYGYTF. DNA for the CDR3: TGTGCCAGCTCACCGGGGGCAGCGGTTAACTATGGCTACACCTTC.

This sequence joins TRBV2 and TRBJ2-7; D uncertain. V dropped 7 bases and J dropped 3 bases, with 10 bases sitting between them. This CDR3 spans 12 amino acids. Germline CDR1 reads SNHLY; CDR2 reads FYNNEI. The chain's CDR3 is CASTETHYEQYF. For the CDR3, the DNA is TGTGCCAGCACCGAGACCCACTACGAGCAGTACTTC.

The chain has TRBV2 and TRBJ2-3, with 8 bases identical to TRBD1. Germline assignment: CDR1 SNHLY and CDR2 FYNNEI. The trim removed 4 bases at V and 1 base at J, leaving 10 bases unmatched. The CDR3 sequence is 17 residues long. CDR3 sequence reads: CASSVGVPGQGTDTQYF. CDR3 bases: TGTGCCAGCAGTGTAGGGGTCCCGGGACAGGGCACAGATACGCAGTATTTT.

Notes on this clone: This sample also contains other DNA sequences that code for the same CDR3. V and J are TRBV19 and TRBJ2-7; D gene ambiguous. Trimming stripped 4 bases from V and 3 bases from J, with 7 bases between. CDR3 length equals 12 residues. Germline V gives CDR1 LNHDA, CDR2 SQIVND (reference sequence). DNA for the CDR3: TGTGCCAGTAGTACCTCGGGCTACGAGCAGTACTTC. Protein: CASSTSGYEQYF.

This clone was observed a single time. The J gene is TRBJ2-7, the V gene TRBV7-2; D ambiguous. Trimming stripped 5 bases from V and 1 base from J, with 18 bases between. Per the germline V gene, CDR1 is SGHTA and CDR2 is FQGNSA. The CDR3 covers 16 residues. The CDR3 coding sequence is TGTGCCAGCAGCGGCCCGGGTCCCCTGGGGTCCTACGAGCAGTACTTC. It encodes CASSGPGPLGSYEQYF.

The chain joins TRBV19 to TRBJ2-5; D not resolved. The CDR3 spans 13 residues. The V gene's germline CDR1 is LNHDA and CDR2 SQIVND (reference sequence). With 7 bases removed from V and 5 bases from J, the gap between germline ends came to 14 bases. CDR3 sequence: CASKRRVGETQYF. CDR3 DNA sequence: TGTGCCAGTAAACGGAGAGTAGGGGAGACCCAGTACTTC.

The genes are TRBV25-1 and TRBJ1-1; D may be TRBD1 (5 bases). The germline V gene encodes CDR1 MGHDK and CDR2 SYGVNS. The CDR3 loop spans 13 amino acids. Trimming stripped 7 bases from V and 2 bases from J, with 11 bases between. The CDR3, as DNA: TGTGCCAGCATCCGGGGGGAAAACACTGAAGCTTTCTTT. The encoded protein is CASIRGENTEAFF. Drawing the rest from reference TRBV25-1 and TRBJ1-1, the complete variable domain is EADIYQTPRYLVIGTGKKITLECSQTMGHDKMYWYQQDPGMELHLIHYSYGVNSTEKGDLSSESTVSRIRTEHFPLTLESARPSHTSQYLCASIRGENTEAFFGQGTRLTVV.

The chain uses TRBV27 and TRBJ1-5; 9 bases agree with TRBD1. The CDR3 covers 14 residues. The ends lost 6 bases at V and 4 bases at J; junction bases unmatched: 4. Germline loops: CDR1 MNHEY, CDR2 SMNVEV (reference sequence). The CDR3 protein is CASSRQGGNQPQHF. Written as DNA, the CDR3 is TGTGCCAGCAGCCGACAGGGGGGAAATCAGCCCCAGCATTTT.

J is TRBJ2-6 and V is TRBV28; no definite D call. This CDR3 is built from 15 residues. CDR1 is MDHEN and CDR2 is SYDVKM in the germline V gene. The germline V and J ends were trimmed by 2 bases and 0 bases, with 5 bases remaining between them. The CDR3 DNA reads TGTGCCAGCAGTTTAATTCACTCTGGGGCCAACGTCCTGACTTTC. Protein: CASSLIHSGANVLTF.

The chain is built from TRBV7-8 and TRBJ2-7; 8 bases align to TRBD1. Germline lookup yields CDR1 SGHVS and CDR2 FQNEAQ. The trim removed 2 bases at V and 1 base at J, leaving 4 bases unmatched. The CDR3 length is 15 residues. The CDR3 sequence is CASSLMTGASYEQYF. CDR3 coding DNA: TGTGCCAGCAGCTTAATGACAGGGGCTTCCTACGAGCAGTACTTC.

The chain combines TRBV5-3 with TRBJ2-3, with D tentatively TRBD2 (6 bases). TRBV5-3 is noted as an ORF with a role that remains uncertain. The CDR3 loop spans 16 amino acids. Between the trimmed V and J ends, which lost 4 bases and 2 bases, there was a span of 17 bases. The CDR3 reads CARSRPASASTDTQYF. The DNA for the CDR3 is TGTGCCAGAAGCCGGCCGGCTAGCGCTTCCACAGATACGCAGTATTTT.

The rearrangement links TRBV6-5 to TRBJ2-4; D possibly corresponds to TRBD1 (6 bases). The V end was cut by 6 bases, the J end by 13 bases, with 16 bases between. In germline, CDR1 is MNHEY, CDR2 SVGAGI. This CDR3 is 12 amino acids long. The CDR3 nucleotides are TGTGCCAGCAGCCGAAAGACAGGCGTACAGTACTTC. As protein: CASSRKTGVQYF.

The chain carries TRBV7-2 and TRBJ2-1; D is possibly TRBD2 (6 bases). Per the germline V gene, CDR1 is SGHTA and CDR2 is FQGNSA. With 6 bases removed from V and 7 bases from J, the gap between germline ends came to 19 bases. This CDR3 contains 15 residues. CDR3 nucleotide sequence: TGTGCCAGCAGTAACGGACGGAGGGCCGGGAATGAGCAGTTCTTC. Its protein product is CASSNGRRAGNEQFF. Variable domain in full (rest from reference TRBV7-2 and TRBJ2-1): GAGVSQSPSNKVTEKGKDVELRCDPISGHTALYWYRQSLGQGLEFLIYFQGNSAPDKSGLPSDRFSAERTGGSVSTLTIQRTQQEDSAVYLCASSNGRRAGNEQFFGPGTRLTVL.

The chain carries TRBV5-6 and TRBJ1-2; TRBD1 aligns across 11 bases. Unmatched junction bases numbered 5, after V lost 3 bases and J lost 7 bases. The CDR3 covers 14 residues. Looked up from germline, CDR1 is SGHDT and CDR2 is YYEEEE. The CDR3 sequence is CASSSDRGHGGYTF. The CDR3 DNA sequence: TGTGCCAGCAGCTCGGACAGGGGGCACGGTGGCTACACCTTC.

The chain employs TRBV5-1 and TRBJ1-4; no reliable D call. This CDR3 is 15 amino acids long. The germline V gene encodes CDR1 SGHRS and CDR2 YFSETQ. V was trimmed by 2 bases and J by 3 bases, leaving 11 bases between them. CDR3 nucleotides: TGCGCCAGCAGCTTAGTGGGATCTGCTAATGAAAAACTGTTTTTT. Translating it yields CASSLVGSANEKLFF.

The chain couples TRBV13 to TRBJ2-5; TRBD2 might be the D (5 bases). Trimming removed 1 base at V and 5 bases at J, with 11 bases between. This CDR3 is built from 14 residues. The germline V gene has CDR1 PRHDT and CDR2 FYEKMQ (reference sequence). For the CDR3, the DNA is TGTGCCAGCAGCTTAGCCGAGCGAGGGGAGACCCAGTACTTC. It yields the protein CASSLAERGETQYF.

The chain is built from TRBV9 and TRBJ2-2, with no clear D. The CDR3 is 12 amino acids. The germline V gene has CDR1 SGDLS and CDR2 YYNGEE. V lost 4 bases, J lost 2 bases, and 3 bases lay in between. The CDR3 DNA reads TGTGCCAGCAGCCATAACACCGGGGAGCTGTTTTTT. Amino acids: CASSHNTGELFF.

As concerns this clone: Its ends do not fully match the called genes, so a read error is possible. This chain connects TRBV7-7 to TRBJ2-1; 8 nucleotides align to TRBD2. Per germline, CDR1 SSHAT and CDR2 FNYEAQ (reference sequence). The CDR3 spans 13 residues. The CDR3 bases are TGTGCTAGCACGAGCGGGAGTAATAATGAGCAGTTCTTC. As protein: CASTSGSNNEQFF.

CDR3 sequence: CASIKYINGGYTF. CDR3 nucleotide sequence: TGTGCCAGTATTAAGTACATCAATGGGGGCTACACCTTC. The chain is built from TRBV28 and TRBJ1-2; D is ambiguous. In germline, CDR1 is MDHEN, CDR2 SYDVKM. V was trimmed by 9 bases and J by 8 bases, leaving 19 bases between them. The CDR3 runs 13 residues.